What follows are 6 T cell receptor beta chains derived from one specimen sequenced in a study of T-cell reconstitution after alpha-beta-depleted transplantation in children. Researchers prepared the TCRbeta library using unique molecular identifiers, the study reports. TCRdb reprocessed the PCR reads with MiXCR, giving one entry per CDR3 protein. The sample holds over 550,000 distinct CDR3 sequences, roughly a tenth seen once. The specimen comprised PBMCs from the stem cell graft donor, sampled from the stem cell graft. The receptors were gathered from a human donor who donated a stem cell graft to a child with acute myeloid leukemia.

The genes are TRBV28 and TRBJ2-7, with D uncertain. The CDR3 contains 12 residues. From germline, CDR1 is MDHEN and CDR2 SYDVKM. Trimming cost V 7 bases and J 2 bases, with 9 bases left between them. CDR3 DNA: TGTGCCAGCAAGTCCCAGGCCTACGAGCAGTACTTC. This translates into CASKSQAYEQYF.

This chain links TRBV5-1 with TRBJ2-3, with 7 bases fitting TRBD2. CDR1 is SGHRS and CDR2 is YFSETQ in the germline V gene. CDR3 length: 16 residues. With V trimmed by 1 base and J by 3 bases, 8 bases remained unmatched. The CDR3 nucleotides are TGCGCCAGCAGCTTGAAATCTAGCGGTTTAACAGATACGCAGTATTTT. This encodes CASSLKSSGLTDTQYF.

There are a few counts of this clonotype. The chain carries TRBV20-1 and TRBJ2-7; 7 bases map to TRBD2. Germline-derived CDR1 and CDR2 are DFQATT and SNEGSKA (reference sequence). Trimming cost V 1 base and J 2 bases; bases outside gene matches: 5. The CDR3 covers 14 residues. CDR3 sequence: CSARALAQPYEQYF. DNA for the CDR3: TGCAGTGCTAGAGCACTAGCGCAACCCTACGAGCAGTACTTC.

Remarks on this clonotype: Germline is not matched at one junction end, which may reflect a read error. The chain couples TRBV5-5 to TRBJ2-7, with D possibly matching TRBD1 (7 bases). Germline values: CDR1 SGHKS, CDR2 YYEKEE (reference sequence). The CDR3 has 14 amino acids. The CDR3 nucleotides are TGTGCCAGCAGTCAAAGTGCAGGGGGGTATGAGCAGTGCTTC. Residues: CASSQSAGGYEQCF.

The V and J genes are TRBV28 and TRBJ1-5; 12 positions match TRBD1. The germline V gene encodes CDR1 MDHEN and CDR2 SYDVKM. Trimming at V came to 6 bases and at J to 1 base, leaving 10 bases not matched to a gene. There are 18 residues in the CDR3. Here the CDR3 reads CASSQVAGQGASNQPQHF. DNA for the CDR3: TGTGCCAGCAGCCAAGTAGCGGGACAGGGGGCGAGCAATCAGCCCCAGCATTTT.

On this clonotype itself: A much larger clone lies a single base off, so this may be a read error. This CDR3 is missing its conserved last phenylalanine or tryptophan, likely due to a read error. Because the CDR3's place on the DNA is in doubt, the DNA is left out and the CDR3 is given as listed by TCRdb. This chain uses TRBV21-1 with TRBJ1-3; the D call TRBD1 from the table was never checked on the DNA. TRBV21-1 is deemed a pseudogene. Both ends counted, the CDR3 spans 14 residues. Here the CDR3 reads CASSKTGQRYTIYY.